The source of this T cell receptor (beta chain) is a study of blood T cell repertoires in COVID-19. Study details: Sources were T cells, B-cell-depleted T cells, or PBMCs; the material itself was cDNA or gDNA.

Those who participated ranged in age from 18 to 89 years and resided in about two dozen US areas. Germline values: CDR1 LGHNA, CDR2 YSLEER. The CDR3 covers 15 residues. V was pared by 0 bases and J by 7 bases, with 8 bases of the junction left unmatched. In the original analysis: Amplification from reference gene primers served as the basis for estimated nucleated cell counts. Here immunoSEQ multiplex PCR was the method, and the copy in TCRdb shows in-frame clones only, minus some. Clone size and the V and J calls come from that table; the DNA yielded D and trimming. The sample shows about 400,000 clones, around 92% of them seen only once.

V is TRBV4-3 and J is TRBJ1-2; the match to TRBD1 covers 7 bases. What was sequenced was PBMCs or T cells enriched from blood (not recorded which). The receptor was derived from a woman younger than 45 who had recovered from COVID-19. As DNA, the CDR3 is TGCGCCAGCAGCCAAGACCTGGCAGGGGGGTCTGGCTACACCTTC. Its protein is CASSQDLAGGSGYTF.